This T cell receptor beta chain was observed in a study of blood T cell repertoires in COVID-19. Study-level information: Donors in the United States, Italy and Spain gave samples during acute or convalescent COVID-19. T cells, B-cell-depleted T cells, or PBMCs provided the cDNA or gDNA that served as material.

In the study's own analysis: It was from reference gene primer amplification that nucleated cell counts were estimated. The repertoire was sequenced with immunoSEQ multiplex PCR; TCRdb's copy has only in-frame clones and lacks some. V and J calls and clone size come straight from that table; D and trimming were deduced from the DNA. Of 110,000 to 150,000 clones in the sample, approximately 90% were seen once. Germline V gene lookup returns CDR1 MNHEY and CDR2 SMNVEV (reference sequence). The CDR3 covers 16 residues. Losses at the gene ends were 0 bases for V and 8 bases for J; bases not matched to a gene: 9.

Sequenced sample: peripheral blood. This TCR came from a man aged 60-69 years with active or convalescent COVID-19. The chain recombines TRBV27 with TRBJ1-2, with TRBD1 identical over 10 bases. CDR3 DNA sequence: TGTGCCAGCAGTTTATCGACGGGACAGGGGTTCGCGGGCTACACCTTC. The encoded protein is CASSLSTGQGFAGYTF.